This T cell receptor beta chain was identified in a study of T cells in Graves' hyperthyroidism and ophthalmopathy (dated by TCRdb to the late 2010s). For the wider study: Peripheral blood was sampled at the time of initial diagnosis, prior to any treatment. Thyroid tissue and blood T-cell repertoires from over 5 Graves' hyperthyroidism patients were also compared in the study. For training and testing, the 100 or so patients in the discovery cohort were randomly divided in a 7:3 ratio. Whether ophthalmopathy could be predicted prospectively was tested in an independent validation cohort made up of 18 to 20 hyperthyroidism patients plus 17 patients who later progressed to ophthalmopathy. Once sampling was done, hyperthyroidism patients were given methimazole at a starting dose of 30 mg daily, whereas ophthalmopathy patients were given high-dose intravenous methylprednisolone. TCR Vbeta CDR3 sequencing of 135 peripheral blood samples (43 ophthalmopathy, some 75 hyperthyroidism and approximately 17 progressor patients) is reported in the paper. To identify TCR V-J signatures that set the groups apart, the researchers used a discovery cohort of 100 patients, made up of 43 with Graves' ophthalmopathy and 55 to 65 with stable Graves' hyperthyroidism. What the authors observed across the whole study: No statistical method was used to fix the sample size in advance, and group allocation was not hidden from the investigators. In validation, the model predicted progression to ophthalmopathy a median of around 6.5 months before onset, with about 70% sensitivity and roughly 79% specificity. Ophthalmopathy was separated from stable hyperthyroidism by a 13 V-J signature model, with approximately 89% sensitivity and about 81% specificity obtained in cross-validation and 80%/75% obtained in testing. Most expanded thyroid clonotypes (frequency above 0.001) were also detected in blood, a finding suggesting that blood repertoires may reflect thyroid immune responses.

Amplification of TCR beta CDR3 regions was carried out from RNA transcripts. The TCR CDR3 was subjected to a first round of RT-PCR using the HTBI primer set and the Qiagen OneStep RT-PCR kit. Libraries were constructed in a second round of multiplex PCR, after which size selection and purification were carried out. Sequencing of the libraries was done on an Illumina HiSeq2000 using paired-end 100 bp reads. In the source study's methods: SOAPnuke was used to process the raw data, throwing out any read that contained adapters or uncalled bases, had a mean Phred below 15, or lacked an exact constant-primer or identifier match. COPE v1.2.5 was used to merge high-quality paired reads, and clonotypes were defined as unique nucleotide sequences. Clonotypes were aligned to IMGT TRBV, TRBD and TRBJ reference segments using MiTCR v1.1. The analysis included only V-J combinations with a frequency above 0.0001, which together covered 99% to 99.2% of the repertoires. A TCS score was defined as the ratio between F50 (clonal expansion) and ExV (chaos), using BLOSUM62-based TCRdist between CDR3 peptides within each V-J. Welch's t-statistics and random forest reduced fewer than 550 V-J features to roughly 13, which were used in a naive Bayes classifier (R e1071). Through fastp at Q25 and MiXCR, TCRdb rebuilt clones from the public reads, retaining in-frame beta chains. Identical CDR3 proteins give one entry, which carries the most common genes and DNA. These V and J calls derive from TCRdb rather than the authors' analysis. For this sample the table gives over 350,000 distinct CDR3 sequences, of which around 20% were detected only once. The top ten clones comprise over 35% of the sample.

Via the germline V gene (reference sequence), CDR1 is LNHDA and CDR2 SQIVND. Compared with germline, V lacks 2 bases and J lacks 2 bases; bases without a gene match: 9. The CDR3 sequence holds 17 residues, the cysteine and phenylalanine included. Solely the CDR3 DNA is kept, with 51 bases framed from the first base. In the ophthalmopathy patients, disease was moderately to severely active, with a Clinical Activity Score of 3 or more, a NOSPECS grade of 4 or more, and a duration of less than 3 months. The study excluded patients with uncontrolled infections, other autoimmune diseases, pregnancy or lactation. Diagnoses were established on the basis of clinical symptoms, serum thyroxine and TRAb, thyroid ultrasound, and orbital computed tomography. PBMCs were isolated from 10 ml of fresh peripheral blood by Ficoll-Paque density gradient centrifugation. Trizol reagent was used to extract total RNA, and RNA quality was then checked on an Agilent 2100 Bioanalyzer.

This clonotype occurred a few times. The antigen it recognizes is unknown. No per-base quality is available; no much larger clone lies one base away. This sequence originates from a man aged 18 to 29 with Graves' ophthalmopathy. The sequencing sample was made of blood. Recombination connected TRBV19 to TRBJ2-7; the junction holds 10 bases that match TRBD1. The encoded CDR3 is CASSISLGTGEAYEQYF. The DNA sequence is TGTGCCAGTAGTATAAGTCTGGGGACAGGGGAAGCCTACGAGCAGTACTTC. The variable domain in full, with residues beyond the CDR3 obtained from the reference TRBV19 and TRBJ2-7 genes, is DGGITQSPKYLFRKEGQNVTLSCEQNLNHDAMYWYRQDPGQGLRLIYYSQIVNDFQKGDIAEGYSVSREKKESFPLTVTSAQKNPTAFYLCASSISLGTGEAYEQYFGPGTRLTVT.